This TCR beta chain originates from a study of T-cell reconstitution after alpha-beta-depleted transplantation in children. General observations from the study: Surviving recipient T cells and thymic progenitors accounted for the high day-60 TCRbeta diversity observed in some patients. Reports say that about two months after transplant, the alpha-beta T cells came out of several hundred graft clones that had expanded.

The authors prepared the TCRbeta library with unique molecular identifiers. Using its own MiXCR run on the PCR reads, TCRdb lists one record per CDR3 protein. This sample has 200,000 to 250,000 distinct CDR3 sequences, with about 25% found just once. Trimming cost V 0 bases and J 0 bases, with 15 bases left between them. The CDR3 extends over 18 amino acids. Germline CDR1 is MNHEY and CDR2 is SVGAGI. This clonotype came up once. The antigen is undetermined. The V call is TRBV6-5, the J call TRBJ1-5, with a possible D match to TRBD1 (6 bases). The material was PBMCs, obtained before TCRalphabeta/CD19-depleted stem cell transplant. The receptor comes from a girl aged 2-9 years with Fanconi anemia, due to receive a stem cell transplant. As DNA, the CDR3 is TGTGCCAGCAGTTACTCGAGGGGGGGAGATTATAGCAATCAGCCCCAGCATTTT. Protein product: CASSYSRGGDYSNQPQHF.